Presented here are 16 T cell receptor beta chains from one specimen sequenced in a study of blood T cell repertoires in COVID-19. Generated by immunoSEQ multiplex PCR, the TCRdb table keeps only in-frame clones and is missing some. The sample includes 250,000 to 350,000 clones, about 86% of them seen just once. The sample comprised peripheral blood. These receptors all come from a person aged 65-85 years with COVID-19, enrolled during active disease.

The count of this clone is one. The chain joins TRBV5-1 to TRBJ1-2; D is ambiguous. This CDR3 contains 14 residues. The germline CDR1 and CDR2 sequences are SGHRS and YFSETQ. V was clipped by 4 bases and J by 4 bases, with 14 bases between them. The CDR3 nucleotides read TGCGCCAGCAGCGCGTCCGAGGTAACCTATGGCTACACCTTC. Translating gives CASSASEVTYGYTF.

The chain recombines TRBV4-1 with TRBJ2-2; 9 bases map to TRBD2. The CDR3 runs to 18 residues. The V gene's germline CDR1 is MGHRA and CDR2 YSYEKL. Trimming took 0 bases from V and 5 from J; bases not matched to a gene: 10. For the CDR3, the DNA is TGCGCCAGCAGCCAAGAAAAAACGGGACTAGCCGGTACCGGGGAGCTGTTTTTT. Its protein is CASSQEKTGLAGTGELFF.

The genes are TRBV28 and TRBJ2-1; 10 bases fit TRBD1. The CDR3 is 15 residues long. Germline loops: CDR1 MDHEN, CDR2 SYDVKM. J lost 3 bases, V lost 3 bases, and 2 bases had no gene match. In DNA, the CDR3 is TGTGCCAGCAGTTTCTGGACAGGGGGCTACAATGAGCAGTTCTTC. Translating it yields CASSFWTGGYNEQFF.

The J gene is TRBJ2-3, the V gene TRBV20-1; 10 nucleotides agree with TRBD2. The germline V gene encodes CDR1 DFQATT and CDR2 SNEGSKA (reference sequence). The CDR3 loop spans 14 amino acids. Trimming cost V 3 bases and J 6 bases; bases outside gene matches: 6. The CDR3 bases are TGCAGTGCTAGTGCTAGCGGGAGAGGGGATACGCAGTATTTT. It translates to CSASASGRGDTQYF.

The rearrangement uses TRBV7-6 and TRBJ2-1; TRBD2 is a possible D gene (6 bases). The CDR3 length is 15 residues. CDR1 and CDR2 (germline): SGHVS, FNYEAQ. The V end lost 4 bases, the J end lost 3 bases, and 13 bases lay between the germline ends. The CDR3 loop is CASSSIPGDYNEQFF. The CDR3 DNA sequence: TGTGCCAGCAGCTCAATCCCGGGAGACTACAATGAGCAGTTCTTC.

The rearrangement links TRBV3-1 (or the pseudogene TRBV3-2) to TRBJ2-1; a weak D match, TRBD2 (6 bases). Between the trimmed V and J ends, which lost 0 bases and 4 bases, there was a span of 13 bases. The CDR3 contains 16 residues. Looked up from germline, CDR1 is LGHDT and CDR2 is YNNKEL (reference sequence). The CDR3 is CASSQDNGLTYNEQFF. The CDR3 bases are TGTGCCAGCAGCCAAGATAACGGACTAACTTACAATGAGCAGTTCTTC.

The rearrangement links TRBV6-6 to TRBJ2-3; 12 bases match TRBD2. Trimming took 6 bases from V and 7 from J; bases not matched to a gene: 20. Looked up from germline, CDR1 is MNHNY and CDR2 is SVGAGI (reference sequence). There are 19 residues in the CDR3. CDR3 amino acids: CASSWGGNGLAGKRYTQYF. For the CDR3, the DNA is TGTGCCAGCAGCTGGGGGGGAAATGGACTAGCGGGAAAGCGATATACGCAGTATTTT.

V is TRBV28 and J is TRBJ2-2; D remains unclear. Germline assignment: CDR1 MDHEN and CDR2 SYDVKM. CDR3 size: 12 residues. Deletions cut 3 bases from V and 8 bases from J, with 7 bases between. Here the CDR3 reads CASSFYLGELFF. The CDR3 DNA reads TGTGCCAGCAGTTTTTATTTGGGGGAGCTGTTTTTT.

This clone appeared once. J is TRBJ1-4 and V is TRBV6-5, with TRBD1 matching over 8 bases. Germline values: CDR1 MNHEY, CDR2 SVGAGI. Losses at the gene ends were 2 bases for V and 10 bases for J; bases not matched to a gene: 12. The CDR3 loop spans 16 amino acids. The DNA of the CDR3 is TGTGCCAGCAGTTACGGGTTCGGGACAGGACCGGGAAAACTGTTTTTT. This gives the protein CASSYGFGTGPGKLFF.

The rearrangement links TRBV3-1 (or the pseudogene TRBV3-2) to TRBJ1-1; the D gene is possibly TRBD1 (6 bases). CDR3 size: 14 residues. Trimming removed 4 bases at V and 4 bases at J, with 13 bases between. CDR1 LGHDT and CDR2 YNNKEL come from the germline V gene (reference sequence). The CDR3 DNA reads TGTGCCAGCAGCCTACAGGGTTCGGCCACTGAAGCTTTCTTT. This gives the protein CASSLQGSATEAFF.

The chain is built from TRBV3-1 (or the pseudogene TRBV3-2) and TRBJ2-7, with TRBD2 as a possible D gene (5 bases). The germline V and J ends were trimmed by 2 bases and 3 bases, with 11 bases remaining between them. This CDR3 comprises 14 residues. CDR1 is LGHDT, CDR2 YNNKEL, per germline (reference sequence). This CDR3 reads CASSQLTTGYEQYF. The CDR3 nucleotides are TGTGCCAGCAGCCAATTGACTACGGGCTACGAGCAGTACTTC.

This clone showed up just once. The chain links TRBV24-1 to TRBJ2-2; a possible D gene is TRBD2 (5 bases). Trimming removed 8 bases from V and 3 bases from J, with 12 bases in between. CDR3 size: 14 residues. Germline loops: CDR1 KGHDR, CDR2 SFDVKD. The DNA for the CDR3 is TGTGCCACCAAGGGTCTAGCCGACACCGGGGAGCTGTTTTTT. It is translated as CATKGLADTGELFF.

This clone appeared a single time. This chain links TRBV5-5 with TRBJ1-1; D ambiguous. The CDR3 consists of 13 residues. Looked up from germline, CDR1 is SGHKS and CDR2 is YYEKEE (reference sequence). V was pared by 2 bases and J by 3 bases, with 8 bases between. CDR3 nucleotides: TGTGCCAGCAGCTTTTCCCAGGACACTGAAGCTTTCTTT. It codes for CASSFSQDTEAFF.

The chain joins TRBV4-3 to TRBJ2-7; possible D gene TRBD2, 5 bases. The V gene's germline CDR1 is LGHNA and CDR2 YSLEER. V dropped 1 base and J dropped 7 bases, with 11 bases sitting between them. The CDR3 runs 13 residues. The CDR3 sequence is CASSQASGYEQYF. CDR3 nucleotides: TGCGCCAGCAGCCAAGCCTCGGGGTATGAGCAGTACTTC.

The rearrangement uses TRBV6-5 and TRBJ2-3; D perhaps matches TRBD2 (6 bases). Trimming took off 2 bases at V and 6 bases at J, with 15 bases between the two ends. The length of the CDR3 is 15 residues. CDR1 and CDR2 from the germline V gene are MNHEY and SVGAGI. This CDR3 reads CASSYRGGPADTQYF. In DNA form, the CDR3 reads TGTGCCAGCAGTTACAGGGGAGGACCTGCCGATACGCAGTATTTT.

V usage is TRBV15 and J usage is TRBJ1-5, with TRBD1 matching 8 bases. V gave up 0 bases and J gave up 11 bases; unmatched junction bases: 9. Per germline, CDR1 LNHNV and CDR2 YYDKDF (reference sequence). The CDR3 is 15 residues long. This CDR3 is CATSRDGTGLWAQHF. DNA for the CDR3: TGTGCCACCAGCAGAGACGGGACAGGTCTCTGGGCCCAGCATTTT.